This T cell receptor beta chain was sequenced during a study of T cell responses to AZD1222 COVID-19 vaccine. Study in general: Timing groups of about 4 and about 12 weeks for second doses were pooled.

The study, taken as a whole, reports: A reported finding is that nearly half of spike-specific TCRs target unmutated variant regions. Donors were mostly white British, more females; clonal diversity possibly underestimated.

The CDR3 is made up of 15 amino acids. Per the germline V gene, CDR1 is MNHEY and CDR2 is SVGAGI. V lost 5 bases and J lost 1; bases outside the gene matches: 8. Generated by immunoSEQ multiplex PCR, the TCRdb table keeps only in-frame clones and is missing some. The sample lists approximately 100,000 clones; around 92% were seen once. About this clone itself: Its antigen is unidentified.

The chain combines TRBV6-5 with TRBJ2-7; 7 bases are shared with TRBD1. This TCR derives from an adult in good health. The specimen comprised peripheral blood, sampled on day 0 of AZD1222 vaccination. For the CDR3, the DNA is TGTGCCAGCAGTACACCGGGACAGCTTTCCTACGAGCAGTACTTC. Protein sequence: CASSTPGQLSYEQYF.